This T cell receptor beta chain was captured in a study of control samples from healthy donors and cancer patients. Method: immunoSEQ multiplex PCR; TCRdb's copy keeps in-frame clones and lacks some. The sample shows approximately 110,000 clones, just over 90% of them seen only once. From germline, CDR1 is SGHKS and CDR2 YYEKEE (reference sequence). Trimming removed 1 base from V and 5 bases from J, with 16 bases in between. This CDR3 is built from 15 residues. The rearrangement joins TRBV5-5 to TRBJ2-7; D is unresolved. The sequence was obtained from a human donor in good health. The donor label of this sample is uncertain. The specimen was blood. Written as DNA, the CDR3 is TGTGCCAGCAGCTTGCGGTTCCCACAACTTAACGAGCAGTACTTC. Translating it yields CASSLRFPQLNEQYF.